This T cell receptor (beta chain) was captured in a study of cytomegalovirus exposure and HLA in healthy donors. General observations from the study: In a later analysis, HLA-C alleles had the fewest associated TCRs, DRB1 alleles the most. There was a cluster of highly shared sequence variants that was likely a sequencing artifact. By a later analysis, the bulk of CMV-associated TCR beta chains appeared HLA-restricted.

Donors sampled were nominally healthy, though unrecorded immune exposures were likely. The ends were cut back, 10 bases at V and 2 bases at J, with 17 bases in the middle. In germline, CDR1 is MNHEY, CDR2 SVGAGI. CDR3 size: 14 residues. For this clone: Its target is not known.

The PCR ran on 60 Vbeta and 13 Jbeta primers. Method: immunoSEQ multiplex PCR; TCRdb's copy keeps in-frame clones and lacks some. This table holds about 260,000 clones, about 83% found once. Sequenced: PBMCs. The chain couples TRBV6-5 to TRBJ1-1; D might be TRBD1 (6 bases). The clonotype comes from a middle-aged woman in good health and CMV-seropositive. The CDR3 nucleotides read TGTGCCACTCAAAGACAGGTTTTTAACACTGAAGCTTTCTTT. Protein: CATQRQVFNTEAFF.